The present entry profiles one T cell receptor (beta chain) with its context. Antigen: not known. The CDR3 consists of 13 residues. V was clipped by 10 bases and J by 1 base, with 11 bases between them. Each donor had 9 to 10 milliliters of peripheral blood drawn. This specimen comes from a study of blood T cells in healthy people across ages. Broader study findings: Changes seen in expanded clonotypes were possibly confounded by donor CMV status left unknown.

The use of a sample-barcoded 5' primer and a J-beta primer mix characterized a second PCR of roughly 6 to 12 cycles. Sequencing yielded, for each sample, at least 3 million paired-end reads carrying CDR3. TCRdb fed the 5' RACE reads into MiXCR, producing one record per CDR3 protein. Of approximately 780,000 distinct CDR3 sequences listed, 25% to 30% are singletons. These sequences were also reported in another study, on T cells of mothers and their children. That work adds: From each mother came over 8.5 million TCR beta CDR3 reads, and from each child came 2.5 million to 3.5 million.

Sequencing was carried out using blood. The TCR was taken from a boy between 10 and 17 years old in good health. This sequence joins TRBV12-3 or TRBV12-4 and TRBJ1-3; D is undetermined. CDR3 residues: CAIAVQSGNTIYF. The DNA for the CDR3 is TGTGCCATCGCAGTACAGTCTGGAAACACCATATATTTT.